This T cell receptor beta chain was identified in a study of CD8+ T cells in alopecia areata. Study-level background: Severity was scored as percentage of affected scalp area in treated patients.

The sample's treatment: oral pan-JAK inhibitor, 5-10 mg twice daily. From alopecia areata patients, lesional scalp punch biopsies and peripheral blood were collected. Germline values: CDR1 SQVTM, CDR2 ANQGSEA. This CDR3 is 11 amino acids long. Trimming shortened V by 5 bases and J by 8 bases, and 12 bases separated the two germline ends. Isolated RNA was reverse transcribed into cDNA used as the sequencing template. This table comes from immunoSEQ multiplex PCR, and its TCRdb copy is limited to in-frame clones, with some not included. The sample includes 130,000 to 150,000 clones, 82% of them seen just once. This clone has a single count.

The sequencing here drew on CD8+ T cells sorted from blood, taken at week 4, from a patient treated with tofacitinib. The source of this sequence is a human donor with alopecia areata. The chain joins TRBV29-1 to TRBJ2-5; no reliable D call. In nucleotides, the CDR3 is TGCAGCGTTCCCGTCCCGCTAACCCAGTACTTC. It translates to CSVPVPLTQYF.